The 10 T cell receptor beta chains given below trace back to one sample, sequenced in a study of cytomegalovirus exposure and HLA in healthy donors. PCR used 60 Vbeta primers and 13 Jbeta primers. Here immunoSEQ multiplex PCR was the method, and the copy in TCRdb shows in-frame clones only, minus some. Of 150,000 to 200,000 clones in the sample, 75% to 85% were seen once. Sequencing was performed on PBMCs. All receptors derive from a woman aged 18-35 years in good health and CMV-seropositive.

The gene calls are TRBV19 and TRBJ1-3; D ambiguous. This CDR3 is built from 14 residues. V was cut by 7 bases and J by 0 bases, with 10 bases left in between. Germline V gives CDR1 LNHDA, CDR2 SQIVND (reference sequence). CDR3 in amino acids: CASIPFSSGNTIYF. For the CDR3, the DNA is TGTGCCAGTATCCCGTTTAGCTCTGGAAACACCATATATTTT.

CDR3: CASSPTSGGANEQYF. The CDR3 DNA follows: TGTGCCAGTAGCCCCACTAGCGGGGGGGCGAATGAGCAGTACTTC. This chain connects TRBV19 to TRBJ2-7; 13 nucleotides match TRBD2. The ends lost 6 bases at V and 7 bases at J; junction bases unmatched: 9. Looked up from germline, CDR1 is LNHDA and CDR2 is SQIVND (reference sequence). The CDR3 loop spans 15 amino acids. Full variable domain (remainder filled in from reference TRBV19 and TRBJ2-7): DGGITQSPKYLFRKEGQNVTLSCEQNLNHDAMYWYRQDPGQGLRLIYYSQIVNDFQKGDIAEGYSVSREKKESFPLTVTSAQKNPTAFYLCASSPTSGGANEQYFGPGTRLTVT.

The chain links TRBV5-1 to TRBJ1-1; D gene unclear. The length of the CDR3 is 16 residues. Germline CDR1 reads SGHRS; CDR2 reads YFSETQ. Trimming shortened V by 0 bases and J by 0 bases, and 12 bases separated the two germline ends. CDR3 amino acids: CASSLAPGRVNTEAFF. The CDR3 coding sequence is TGCGCCAGCAGCTTGGCCCCGGGGAGGGTGAACACTGAAGCTTTCTTT. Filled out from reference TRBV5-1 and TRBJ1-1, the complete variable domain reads KAGVTQTPRYLIKTRGQQVTLSCSPISGHRSVSWYQQTPGQGLQFLFEYFSETQRNKGNFPGRFSGRQFSNSRSEMNVSTLELGDSALYLCASSLAPGRVNTEAFFGQGTRLTVV.

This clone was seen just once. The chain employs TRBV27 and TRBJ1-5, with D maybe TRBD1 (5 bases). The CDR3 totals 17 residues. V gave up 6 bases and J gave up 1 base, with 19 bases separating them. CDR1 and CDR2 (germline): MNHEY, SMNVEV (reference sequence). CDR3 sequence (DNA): TGTGCCAGCAGCCCCAATGCGGGGCGTAAGAGCAATCAGCCCCAGCATTTT. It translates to CASSPNAGRKSNQPQHF.

The CDR3 protein is CASSKLRLGDYGYTF. The CDR3, as DNA: TGTGCCAGCAGCAAATTGAGGCTCGGAGACTATGGCTACACCTTC. J is TRBJ1-2 and V is TRBV21-1. TRBV21-1 is termed a pseudogene. The CDR3 runs to 15 residues.

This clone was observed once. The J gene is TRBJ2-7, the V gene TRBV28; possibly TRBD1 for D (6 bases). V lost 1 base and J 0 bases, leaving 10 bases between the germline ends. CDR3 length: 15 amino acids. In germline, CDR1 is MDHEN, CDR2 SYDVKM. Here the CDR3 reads CASSLLQGSSYEQYF. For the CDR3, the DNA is TGTGCCAGCAGTTTATTGCAGGGGAGCTCCTACGAGCAGTACTTC.

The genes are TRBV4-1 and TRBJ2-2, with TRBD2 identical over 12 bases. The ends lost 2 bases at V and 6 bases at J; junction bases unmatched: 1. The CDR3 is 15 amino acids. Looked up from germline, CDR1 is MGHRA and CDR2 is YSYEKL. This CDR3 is CASSQPSGGAGELFF. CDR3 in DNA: TGCGCCAGCAGCCAACCTAGCGGGGGGGCCGGGGAGCTGTTTTTT.

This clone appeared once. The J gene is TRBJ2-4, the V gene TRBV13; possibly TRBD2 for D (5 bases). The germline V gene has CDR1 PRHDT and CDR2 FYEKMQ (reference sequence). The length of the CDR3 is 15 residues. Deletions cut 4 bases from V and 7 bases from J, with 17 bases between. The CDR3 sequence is CASSSRESVNNIQYF. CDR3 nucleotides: TGTGCCAGCAGCTCCCGGGAATCAGTAAATAACATTCAGTACTTC. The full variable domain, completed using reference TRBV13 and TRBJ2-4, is AAGVIQSPRHLIKEKRETATLKCYPIPRHDTVYWYQQGPGQDPQFLISFYEKMQSDKGSIPDRFSAQQFSDYHSELNMSSLELGDSALYFCASSSRESVNNIQYFGAGTRLSVL.

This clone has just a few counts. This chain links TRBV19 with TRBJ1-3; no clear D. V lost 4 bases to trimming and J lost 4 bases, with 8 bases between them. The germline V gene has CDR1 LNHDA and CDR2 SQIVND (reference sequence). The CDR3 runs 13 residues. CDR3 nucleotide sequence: TGTGCCAGTAGTAGACACACCGGAAACACCATATATTTT. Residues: CASSRHTGNTIYF.

The CDR3: CSVLVGTGSSYNSPLHF. The CDR3 DNA reads as TGCAGCGTCCTTGTGGGGACAGGGAGCTCCTATAATTCACCCCTCCACTTT. The chain has TRBV29-1 and TRBJ1-6, with 9 nucleotides matching TRBD1. Per germline, CDR1 SQVTM and CDR2 ANQGSEA. CDR3 length: 17 residues. Trimming cost V 6 bases and J 0 bases; bases outside gene matches: 9.